This T cell receptor beta chain was identified during a study of blood T cell repertoires in COVID-19. Study processing details: It was from reference gene primer amplification that nucleated cell counts were estimated. The protocol was immunoSEQ multiplex PCR, while the TCRdb copy is restricted to in-frame clones and leaves out a portion. Clone size and the V and J calls come from that table; the DNA yielded D and trimming. The sample shows 250,000 or so clones, just over 85% of them seen only once. Sequences were obtained from peripheral blood. This clonotype originated in a man older than 75 with acute or convalescent COVID-19.

CDR3 region: CASGGDRGPYEQYF. The CDR3 region has the DNA TGTGCCAGCGGGGGAGACAGGGGGCCCTACGAGCAGTACTTC. V is TRBV2 and J is TRBJ2-7; 10 bases line up with TRBD1. The CDR3 loop spans 14 amino acids. The V gene's germline CDR1 is SNHLY and CDR2 FYNNEI. Germline trimming cut 8 bases from V and 2 bases from J; bases unmatched to any gene: 6.